These 3 T cell receptor beta chains originate from one sample sequenced in a study of shared clonotypes between healthy human individuals. Using immunoSEQ multiplex PCR, the repertoire was profiled, and TCRdb retains in-frame clones only, with some absent. Altogether around 2.3 million clones are present, 90% to 97% being singletons, with the ten largest covering 0.1% to 0.15%. The sample consisted of naive CD4+ T cells sorted from blood. Regarding subset: CD45RA+ positively selected. These receptor sequences come from a man aged 18 to 29 in good health.

The genes are TRBV13 and TRBJ2-7; D is possibly TRBD1 (5 bases). Trimming pared 7 bases from V and 3 bases from J, leaving 13 bases between. The CDR3 runs to 13 residues. Germline assignment: CDR1 PRHDT and CDR2 FYEKMQ (reference sequence). In DNA, the CDR3 is TGTGCCAGCACCATGACAGATGGCTACGAGCAGTACTTC. Its translation: CASTMTDGYEQYF.

V and J are TRBV6-1 and TRBJ2-1; 13 nucleotides agree with TRBD2. From germline, CDR1 is MNHNS and CDR2 SASEGT. The CDR3 has 19 residues. V gave up 2 bases and J gave up 8 bases; unmatched junction bases: 15. The CDR3 nucleotides are TGTGCCAGCAGTGAACGAGGGGGACTAGCGGGGCCCCTCGGCTATGAGCAGTTCTTC. This translates into CASSERGGLAGPLGYEQFF.

The chain is built from TRBV11-2 and TRBJ1-2; the match to TRBD1 covers 9 bases. The CDR3 contains 13 residues. With V trimmed by 6 bases and J by 6 bases, 5 bases remained unmatched. Germline-derived CDR1 and CDR2 are SGHAT and FQNNGV. CDR3 bases: TGTGCCAGCAGTCGCACAGGGGGCAATGGCTACACCTTC. Translated, it gives CASSRTGGNGYTF.